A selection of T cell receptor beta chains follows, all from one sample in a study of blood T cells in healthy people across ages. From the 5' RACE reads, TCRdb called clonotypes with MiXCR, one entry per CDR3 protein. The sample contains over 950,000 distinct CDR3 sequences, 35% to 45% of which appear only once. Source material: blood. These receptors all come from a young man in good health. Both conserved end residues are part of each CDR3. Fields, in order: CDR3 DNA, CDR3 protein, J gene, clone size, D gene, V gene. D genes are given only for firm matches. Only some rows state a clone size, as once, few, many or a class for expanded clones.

CDR3 DNA: TGCAGTGCTAGCCCCTCTGGAGATACGCAGTATTTT; CDR3 protein: CSASPSGDTQYF; J gene: TRBJ2-3; clone size: NA; D gene: NA; V gene: TRBV20-1
CDR3 DNA: TGCAGTGCACCGGACTCGAACTATGGCTACACCTTC; CDR3 protein: CSAPDSNYGYTF; J gene: TRBJ1-2; clone size: NA; D gene: NA; V gene: TRBV20-1
CDR3 DNA: TGCAGTGCTAGGCAGGGGGCGGATGGAAACACCATATATTTT; CDR3 protein: CSARQGADGNTIYF; J gene: TRBJ1-3; clone size: once; D gene: TRBD1; V gene: TRBV20-1
CDR3 DNA: TGCAGCGCTAGGGACAGGCACCTCGATGGCTACACCTTC; CDR3 protein: CSARDRHLDGYTF; J gene: TRBJ1-2; clone size: NA; D gene: TRBD1; V gene: TRBV29-1
CDR3 DNA: TGTGCCAGCAGTGTGGAGGGGACTAGTCAGCCCCAGCATTTT; CDR3 protein: CASSVEGTSQPQHF; J gene: TRBJ1-5; clone size: NA; D gene: NA; V gene: TRBV2
CDR3 DNA: TGTGCCAGCAGTCCCTCGGGGAGGGGCCCCTATGGCTACACCTTC; CDR3 protein: CASSPSGRGPYGYTF; J gene: TRBJ1-2; clone size: NA; D gene: NA; V gene: TRBV12-3/TRBV12-4
CDR3 DNA: TGCGCCAGCAGCCAAGAGAGGGCAATTTATTTCAATGAGCAGTTCTTC; CDR3 protein: CASSQERAIYFNEQFF; J gene: TRBJ2-1; clone size: NA; D gene: NA; V gene: TRBV4-3
CDR3 DNA: TGCAGTGCCACTAGCGCAAGCTCCTACGAGCAGTACTTC; CDR3 protein: CSATSASSYEQYF; J gene: TRBJ2-7; clone size: NA; D gene: TRBD2; V gene: TRBV20-1
CDR3 DNA: TGTGCCAGCAGCCAAGCCTTTGGCAATGGCTACACCTTC; CDR3 protein: CASSQAFGNGYTF; J gene: TRBJ1-2; clone size: NA; D gene: NA; V gene: TRBV3-1
CDR3 DNA: TGTGCCAGCAGTGATGACACGGGTTTTATGAACACTGAAGCTTTCTTT; CDR3 protein: CASSDDTGFMNTEAFF; J gene: TRBJ1-1; clone size: NA; D gene: NA; V gene: TRBV12-3/TRBV12-4
CDR3 DNA: TGTGCCAGCAGTTCTGGGTTTAATGAAAAACTGTTTTTT; CDR3 protein: CASSSGFNEKLFF; J gene: TRBJ1-4; clone size: few; D gene: NA; V gene: TRBV12-3/TRBV12-4
CDR3 DNA: TGTGCCAGCAGCTTTACCAGGGGCCGGAATCAGCCCCAGCATTTT; CDR3 protein: CASSFTRGRNQPQHF; J gene: TRBJ1-5; clone size: few; D gene: NA; V gene: TRBV7-8
CDR3 DNA: TGTGCCAGCAGTCTACTACAGGGGGCCGGCACTGAAGCTTTCTTT; CDR3 protein: CASSLLQGAGTEAFF; J gene: TRBJ1-1; clone size: NA; D gene: TRBD1; V gene: TRBV27
CDR3 DNA: TGTGCCAGCAGTTACCACGACAGGAGGACTGAAGCTTTCTTT; CDR3 protein: CASSYHDRRTEAFF; J gene: TRBJ1-1; clone size: NA; D gene: NA; V gene: TRBV6-6
CDR3 DNA: TGTGCCAGCAGCCAAACCTCCGAAGAGACCCAGTACTTC; CDR3 protein: CASSQTSEETQYF; J gene: TRBJ2-5; clone size: NA; D gene: NA; V gene: TRBV7-9
CDR3 DNA: TGTGCCAGCCGGACAGGGGGCGGAAACACCATATATTTT; CDR3 protein: CASRTGGGNTIYF; J gene: TRBJ1-3; clone size: once; D gene: TRBD1; V gene: TRBV6-5
CDR3 DNA: TGCAGTGCTAGAGGCGACAGGGTGGGCTACACCTTC; CDR3 protein: CSARGDRVGYTF; J gene: TRBJ1-2; clone size: NA; D gene: TRBD1; V gene: TRBV20-1